One sample yielded the 10 T cell receptor beta chains listed below, sequenced in a study of cytomegalovirus exposure and HLA in healthy donors. Primers for the PCR totalled 60 Vbeta and 13 Jbeta. Assay: immunoSEQ multiplex PCR; the TCRdb copy retains only in-frame clones and omits some. Among 190,000 or so clones listed, 80% were seen once. Material for sequencing was PBMCs. The receptors were sampled from a boy aged 5-17 years in good health and CMV-seronegative.

This rearrangement joins TRBV5-1 to TRBJ2-3; D unresolved. Between the trimmed V and J ends, which lost 0 bases and 4 bases, there was a span of 12 bases. The CDR3 length is 15 residues. Germline CDR1 SGHRS, CDR2 YFSETQ. CDR3 DNA sequence: TGCGCCAGCAGCTTGGAGGCCAAGGCGGCAGATACGCAGTATTTT. It codes for CASSLEAKAADTQYF.

In this sample, this clone turned up a few times. This chain joins TRBV7-2 and TRBJ2-1, with 8 positions matching TRBD2. V trimming: 1 base; J trimming: 1 base; junction bases outside the gene matches: 9. The germline CDR1 and CDR2 sequences are SGHTA and FQGNSA. The CDR3 spans 18 residues. The CDR3 DNA reads TGTGCCAGCAGCTTAGTGGGTCCTAGCGGGTTTTCCTACAATGAGCAGTTCTTC. Encoded protein: CASSLVGPSGFSYNEQFF.

The chain couples TRBV9 to TRBJ2-1, with TRBD2 matching 7 bases. The ends lost 4 bases at V and 9 bases at J; junction bases unmatched: 19. The CDR3 is 17 amino acids. The V gene's germline CDR1 is SGDLS and CDR2 YYNGEE. The chain's CDR3 is CASSPYPGTNQGPEQFF. CDR3 bases: TGTGCCAGCAGCCCATACCCCGGGACTAATCAGGGCCCTGAGCAGTTCTTC.

The J gene is TRBJ1-5, the V gene TRBV6-1, with 7 bases aligning to TRBD1. The CDR3 runs 14 residues. The germline V gene has CDR1 MNHNS and CDR2 SASEGT. With V trimmed by 8 bases and J by 2 bases, 6 bases remained unmatched. The CDR3 sequence is CASGATGGNQPQHF. In DNA, the CDR3 is TGTGCCAGCGGGGCTACAGGGGGCAATCAGCCCCAGCATTTT.

This rearrangement joins TRBV12-5 to TRBJ2-7; TRBD1 matches 10 bases. Germline CDR1 reads LGHNT; CDR2 reads FRNRAP. This CDR3 contains 17 residues. After removal of 3 bases from V and 7 bases from J, the junction contained 15 bases not matched to a gene. The CDR3 is CASGFLVMGQGSQEQYF. CDR3 in DNA: TGTGCTAGTGGTTTTCTCGTGATGGGACAGGGGAGTCAAGAGCAGTACTTC. Full variable domain (missing parts from reference TRBV12-5 and TRBJ2-7): DARVTQTPRHKVTEMGQEVTMRCQPILGHNTVFWYRQTMMQGLELLAYFRNRAPLDDSGMPKDRFSAEMPDATLATLKIQPSEPRDSAVYFCASGFLVMGQGSQEQYFGPGTRLTVT.

The chain combines TRBV7-8 with TRBJ2-7; 8 bases match TRBD1. CDR1 is SGHVS, CDR2 FQNEAQ, per germline. Trimming took 1 base from V and 0 from J; bases not matched to a gene: 14. The CDR3 runs to 19 residues. The CDR3 coding sequence is TGTGCCAGCAGCTTAGAGGGCAGGGGGCGTTTTCAGTCCTCCTACGAGCAGTACTTC. It translates to CASSLEGRGRFQSSYEQYF.

The chain recombines TRBV2 with TRBJ1-2, with 7 nucleotides matching TRBD1. CDR1 is SNHLY and CDR2 is FYNNEI in the germline V gene. The trim removed 0 bases at V and 3 bases at J, leaving 7 bases unmatched. The CDR3 consists of 16 residues. The CDR3 is CASSEALGTAYYGYTF. CDR3 nucleotides: TGTGCCAGCAGTGAAGCGCTTGGGACAGCTTACTATGGCTACACCTTC.

The genes are TRBV7-3 and TRBJ1-2; TRBD1 agrees at 9 bases. J lost 5 bases, V lost 5 bases, and 3 bases had no gene match. In germline, CDR1 is SGHTA, CDR2 FQGTGA. The CDR3 loop spans 13 amino acids. CDR3 in DNA: TGTGCCAGCAGCGTGACAGGGGGGTATGGCTACACCTTC. This gives the protein CASSVTGGYGYTF. Variable domain in full (rest from reference TRBV7-3 and TRBJ1-2): GAGVSQTPSNKVTEKGKYVELRCDPISGHTALYWYRQSLGQGPEFLIYFQGTGAADDSGLPNDRFFAVRPEGSVSTLKIQRTERGDSAVYLCASSVTGGYGYTFGSGTRLTVV.

The gene calls are TRBV5-1 and TRBJ2-2; maybe TRBD1 (5 bases). Per the germline V gene, CDR1 is SGHRS and CDR2 is YFSETQ. V gave up 2 bases and J gave up 5 bases, with 13 bases separating them. The CDR3 runs 15 residues. The CDR3 bases are TGCGCCAGCAGCTTTGTTCAGGGAAAAACCGGGGAGCTGTTTTTT. Translated, it gives CASSFVQGKTGELFF.

The V and J genes are TRBV5-1 and TRBJ2-1; 9 positions match TRBD1. The CDR3 extends over 15 amino acids. V gave up 1 base and J gave up 10 bases; unmatched junction bases: 9. CDR1 and CDR2 (germline): SGHRS, YFSETQ. For the CDR3, the DNA is TGCGCCAGCAGCTTGCTAGGGACAGGGTTAGGAGAGCAGTTCTTC. This encodes CASSLLGTGLGEQFF.